The next 23 T cell receptor beta chains were all read from a single sample in a study of shared clonotypes between healthy human individuals. Profiling relied on immunoSEQ multiplex PCR, and the TCRdb table lists in-frame clones only, not all of them. The profile covers hundreds of thousands of clones, with roughly 73% appearing a single time and more than 1.5% taken by the ten largest. Sequenced input: memory CD4+ T cells sorted from blood. Noted subset: CD45RA-negative fraction. The receptors were gathered from a woman between 25 and 40 years old in good health.

V is TRBV19 and J is TRBJ1-3; no reliable D call. Deletions cut 5 bases from V and 4 bases from J, with 6 bases between. The CDR3 length is 12 residues. Germline CDR1 and CDR2: LNHDA and SQIVND (reference sequence). This CDR3 reads CASSREGNTIYF. The CDR3 bases are TGTGCCAGTAGTCGGGAGGGAAACACCATATATTTT. Drawing the rest from reference TRBV19 and TRBJ1-3, the complete variable domain is DGGITQSPKYLFRKEGQNVTLSCEQNLNHDAMYWYRQDPGQGLRLIYYSQIVNDFQKGDIAEGYSVSREKKESFPLTVTSAQKNPTAFYLCASSREGNTIYFGEGSWLTVV.

The chain joins TRBV28 to TRBJ1-5, with 10 bases identical to TRBD1. This CDR3 is built from 15 residues. From germline, CDR1 is MDHEN and CDR2 SYDVKM. The V gene end was trimmed by 6 bases and the J gene end by 6 bases; junction bases not matched to a gene: 8. This CDR3 reads CASSPWGQGPQPQHF. For the CDR3, the DNA is TGTGCCAGCAGCCCGTGGGGACAGGGGCCTCAGCCCCAGCATTTT.

The rearrangement joins TRBV7-6 to TRBJ1-2; D possibly corresponds to TRBD1 (5 bases). The germline V and J ends were trimmed by 5 bases and 4 bases, with 20 bases remaining between them. The CDR3 is 16 residues long. Germline lookup yields CDR1 SGHVS and CDR2 FNYEAQ. This CDR3 is CASSQGAPSDFYGYTF. The CDR3 DNA reads as TGTGCCAGCAGCCAAGGGGCTCCCTCTGATTTCTATGGCTACACCTTC.

The sample holds many counts of this clone. The chain uses TRBV10-3 and TRBJ2-2; unclear D gene. Germline V gene sequence: CDR1 ENHRY, CDR2 SYGVKD. Trimming took off 0 bases at V and 3 bases at J, with 11 bases between the two ends. This CDR3 contains 16 residues. The CDR3 nucleotides are TGTGCCATCAGTGAGTCGAATTCCAGCTACACCGGGGAGCTGTTTTTT. It encodes CAISESNSSYTGELFF.

The chain recombines TRBV10-3 with TRBJ2-7, with TRBD2 as a possible D gene (5 bases). CDR1 is ENHRY and CDR2 is SYGVKD in the germline V gene. This CDR3 has 15 amino acids. V lost 3 bases and J lost 1, with 13 bases in between. The CDR3 nucleotides read TGTGCCATCAGTGACAGCGGCGCCGCTTCCTACGAGCAGTACTTC. Its translation is CAISDSGAASYEQYF.

The V gene is TRBV20-1, the J gene TRBJ1-1, with D unclear. The CDR3 is made up of 11 amino acids. Trimming took off 3 bases at V and 6 bases at J, with 8 bases between the two ends. Germline loops: CDR1 DFQATT, CDR2 SNEGSKA (reference sequence). The CDR3 nucleotides read TGCAGTGCTAGTAAGAGCTCTGAAGCTTTCTTT. It encodes CSASKSSEAFF.

J is TRBJ2-1 and V is TRBV15; 11 bases line up with TRBD2. Per the germline V gene, CDR1 is LNHNV and CDR2 is YYDKDF (reference sequence). V lost 0 bases, J lost 7 bases, and 5 bases stayed unmatched. CDR3 size: 16 residues. The CDR3 DNA reads as TGTGCCACCAGCAGAGATTCGGCTAGCGGGAGGAATGAGCAGTTCTTC. Its translation is CATSRDSASGRNEQFF.

The chain couples TRBV29-1 to TRBJ2-1; D is ambiguous. The CDR3 is 12 residues long. Germline V lookup: CDR1 SQVTM, CDR2 ANQGSEA. V was shortened by 4 bases and J by 6 bases, with 10 bases between the two germline ends. The CDR3 spells CSVGVPRNEQFF. The CDR3, as DNA: TGCAGCGTTGGAGTGCCTCGCAATGAGCAGTTCTTC.

The rearrangement joins TRBV28 to TRBJ2-7; D ambiguous. Germline V gene sequence: CDR1 MDHEN, CDR2 SYDVKM. Trimming shortened V by 6 bases and J by 3 bases, and 12 bases separated the two germline ends. CDR3 length: 13 amino acids. The CDR3 DNA reads TGTGCCAGCAGCCTTCAGGTACGCTACGAGCAGTACTTC. Protein sequence: CASSLQVRYEQYF.

This clone showed up just once. The V and J genes are TRBV5-1 and TRBJ2-7, with D perhaps TRBD1 (5 bases). Trimming removed 7 bases from V and 2 bases from J, with 19 bases in between. Germline lookup yields CDR1 SGHRS and CDR2 YFSETQ. The CDR3 covers 15 residues. This CDR3 is CASWQGWGRTYEQYF. The CDR3 nucleotides are TGCGCCAGCTGGCAGGGATGGGGCCGCACCTACGAGCAGTACTTC.

The chain uses TRBV5-8 and TRBJ1-4; 7 bases line up with TRBD1. J lost 3 bases, V lost 3 bases, and 5 bases had no gene match. In germline, CDR1 is SGHTS, CDR2 YDEGEE. The CDR3 runs 15 residues. CDR3 nucleotides: TGTGCCAGCAGCTCCCTGGGACAGTCTAATGAAAAACTGTTTTTT. This translates into CASSSLGQSNEKLFF.

The chain joins TRBV5-4 to TRBJ1-2, with 7 bases lining up with TRBD1. V lost 2 bases and J lost 4; bases outside the gene matches: 5. The CDR3 has 14 amino acids. Germline-derived CDR1 and CDR2 are SGHNT and YYREEE (reference sequence). The CDR3 is CASSLQGQLYGYTF. DNA for the CDR3: TGTGCCAGCAGCTTACAGGGACAGCTCTATGGCTACACCTTC.

The V gene is TRBV11-1, the J gene TRBJ2-7; a possible D gene is TRBD1 (6 bases). The CDR3 totals 13 residues. CDR1 is SGHAT and CDR2 is FQDESV in the germline V gene (reference sequence). The ends were cut back, 3 bases at V and 7 bases at J, with 13 bases in the middle. The CDR3 spells CASSFGQQGEQYF. The DNA for the CDR3 is TGTGCCAGCAGCTTTGGACAGCAAGGGGAGCAGTACTTC. The whole variable domain, filled in from reference TRBV11-1 and TRBJ2-7, reads EAEVAQSPRYKITEKSQAVAFWCDPISGHATLYWYRQILGQGPELLVQFQDESVVDDSQLPKDRFSAERLKGVDSTLKIQPAELGDSAMYLCASSFGQQGEQYFGPGTRLTVT.

This chain joins TRBV2 and TRBJ2-2, with 12 bases lining up with TRBD2. J gave up 0 bases and V 3 bases, and 5 bases lay outside the gene matches. CDR1 SNHLY and CDR2 FYNNEI come from the germline V gene. This CDR3 comprises 18 residues. CDR3 region: CASSDRGLAGSNTGELFF. The CDR3 DNA follows: TGTGCCAGCAGTGACCGAGGACTAGCGGGGTCGAACACCGGGGAGCTGTTTTTT.

The rearrangement uses TRBV2 and TRBJ2-1; TRBD2 matches at 9 bases. V lost 2 bases to trimming and J lost 9 bases; unmatched junction nucleotides: 8. Germline V gives CDR1 SNHLY, CDR2 FYNNEI. This CDR3 contains 15 residues. The DNA of the CDR3 is TGTGCCAGCAGTGAACGATTAGCGGGAGCTCGTGAGCAGTTCTTC. It specifies CASSERLAGAREQFF.

The chain recombines TRBV2 with TRBJ1-6; the D is unclear. The V and J ends lost 6 bases and 9 bases respectively, with 18 bases between them. From germline, CDR1 is SNHLY and CDR2 FYNNEI. The CDR3 is 15 residues long. The CDR3 loop is CASSEEMTGGSPLHF. In DNA, the CDR3 is TGTGCCAGCAGCGAGGAAATGACGGGAGGTTCACCCCTCCACTTT. Using reference TRBV2 and TRBJ1-6 for the parts outside the CDR3, the full variable domain is EPEVTQTPSHQVTQMGQEVILRCVPISNHLYFYWYRQILGQKVEFLVSFYNNEISEKSEIFDDQFSVERPDGSNFTLKIRSTKLEDSAMYFCASSEEMTGGSPLHFGNGTRLTVT.

The chain has TRBV4-1 and TRBJ2-5, with 11 nucleotides matching TRBD1. V shed 2 bases and J 5 bases; nucleotides not matched to a gene: 7. This CDR3 is 16 amino acids long. The V gene's germline CDR1 is MGHRA and CDR2 YSYEKL. CDR3 residues: CASSQFGQGARETQYF. In nucleotides, the CDR3 is TGCGCCAGCAGCCAATTTGGACAGGGGGCTCGGGAGACCCAGTACTTC.

This chain connects TRBV5-1 to TRBJ2-2; D is undetermined. With 6 bases removed from V and 3 bases from J, the gap between germline ends came to 12 bases. The V gene's germline CDR1 is SGHRS and CDR2 YFSETQ. The CDR3 runs 14 residues. CDR3 protein: CASTEYSYTGELFF. The CDR3 coding sequence is TGCGCCAGCACGGAGTACAGCTACACCGGGGAGCTGTTTTTT.

The chain recombines TRBV2 with TRBJ2-5; TRBD2 agrees at 9 bases. CDR3 size: 15 residues. Losses at the gene ends were 6 bases for V and 5 bases for J; bases not matched to a gene: 10. CDR1 and CDR2 from the germline V gene are SNHLY and FYNNEI. CDR3 region: CASRSTGLAVETQYF. The DNA for the CDR3 is TGTGCCAGCAGATCAACGGGACTAGCAGTCGAGACCCAGTACTTC.

The rearrangement joins TRBV27 to TRBJ2-5, with D perhaps TRBD1 or TRBD2 (6 bases each). The CDR3 loop spans 15 amino acids. Germline loops: CDR1 MNHEY, CDR2 SMNVEV (reference sequence). Deletions cut 5 bases from V and 5 bases from J, with 18 bases between. The CDR3, as DNA: TGTGCCAGCAGTCCCCCCCCGGGGGCTTGGGAGACCCAGTACTTC. Translating it yields CASSPPPGAWETQYF.

J is TRBJ2-1 and V is TRBV19, with TRBD2 matching over 9 bases. V shed 5 bases and J 5 bases; nucleotides not matched to a gene: 4. Germline assignment: CDR1 LNHDA and CDR2 SQIVND (reference sequence). The CDR3 totals 14 residues. The CDR3 loop is CASSGRLADNEQFF. CDR3 sequence (DNA): TGTGCCAGTAGTGGTCGACTAGCGGACAATGAGCAGTTCTTC.

The rearrangement joins TRBV2 to TRBJ2-2; 7 bases agree with TRBD2. The CDR3 spans 17 residues. Trimming cost V 3 bases and J 4 bases; bases outside gene matches: 11. Germline CDR1 reads SNHLY; CDR2 reads FYNNEI. CDR3 coding DNA: TGTGCCAGCAGTGACCGTGGGAGGGCCTTCGGCACCGGGGAGCTGTTTTTT. Protein product: CASSDRGRAFGTGELFF.

The chain recombines TRBV7-9 with TRBJ1-1; tentatively, D is TRBD1 (5 bases). Trimming left V 4 bases short and J 4 bases short, with 13 bases between. Germline V gives CDR1 SEHNR, CDR2 FQNEAQ (reference sequence). The CDR3 sequence is 14 residues long. The CDR3, as DNA: TGTGCCAGCAGCTGGGGGACGGGTGGCACTGAAGCTTTCTTT. It translates to CASSWGTGGTEAFF.